This T cell receptor (beta chain) was found in a study of blood T cell repertoires in COVID-19. For the study at large: The United States, Italy and Spain provided the acute and convalescent COVID-19 samples. PBMCs, B-cell-depleted T cells, or T cells provided the cDNA or gDNA that made up the material.

The data were produced by immunoSEQ multiplex PCR, yet TCRdb's version contains in-frame clones alone and is incomplete. The sample lists a few hundred thousand clones; around 88% were seen once. Germline V gene sequence: CDR1 SGHKS, CDR2 YYEKEE (reference sequence). Trimming removed 4 bases from V and 8 bases from J, with 16 bases in between. The CDR3 is 15 residues long. Sequencing was done on a sample of peripheral blood. The rearrangement joins TRBV5-5 to TRBJ1-6; no firm D call. The receptor was derived from a woman aged 50 to 65 with acute or convalescent COVID-19. The CDR3: CASSTEPPQDSPLHF. CDR3 sequence (DNA): TGTGCCAGCAGCACTGAACCTCCCCAAGATTCACCCCTCCACTTT.